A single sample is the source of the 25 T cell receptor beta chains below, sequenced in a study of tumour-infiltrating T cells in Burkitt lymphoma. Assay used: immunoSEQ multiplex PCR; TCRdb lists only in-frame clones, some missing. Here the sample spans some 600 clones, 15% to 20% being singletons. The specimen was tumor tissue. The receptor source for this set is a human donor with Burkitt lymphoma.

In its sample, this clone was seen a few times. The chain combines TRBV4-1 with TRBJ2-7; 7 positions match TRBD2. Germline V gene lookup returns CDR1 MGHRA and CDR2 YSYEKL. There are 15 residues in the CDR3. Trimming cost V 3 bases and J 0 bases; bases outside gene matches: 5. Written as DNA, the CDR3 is TGCGCCAGCAGCCAGGCCGGGACTATCTCCTACGAGCAGTACTTC. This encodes CASSQAGTISYEQYF.

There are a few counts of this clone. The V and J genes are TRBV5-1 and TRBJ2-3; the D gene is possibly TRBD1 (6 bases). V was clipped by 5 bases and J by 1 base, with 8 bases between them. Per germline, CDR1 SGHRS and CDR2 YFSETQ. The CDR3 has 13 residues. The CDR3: CASSEGGTDTQYF. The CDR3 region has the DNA TGCGCCAGCAGTGAGGGGGGCACAGATACGCAGTATTTT. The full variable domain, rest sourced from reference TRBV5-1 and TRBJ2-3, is KAGVTQTPRYLIKTRGQQVTLSCSPISGHRSVSWYQQTPGQGLQFLFEYFSETQRNKGNFPGRFSGRQFSNSRSEMNVSTLELGDSALYLCASSEGGTDTQYFGPGTRLTVL.

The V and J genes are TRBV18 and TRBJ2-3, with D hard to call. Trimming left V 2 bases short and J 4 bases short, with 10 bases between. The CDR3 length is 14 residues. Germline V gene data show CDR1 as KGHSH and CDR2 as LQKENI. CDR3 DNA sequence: TGTGCCAGCTCACCAGCGTGGATCTCAGATACGCAGTATTTT. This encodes CASSPAWISDTQYF. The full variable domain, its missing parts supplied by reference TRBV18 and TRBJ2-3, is NAGVMQNPRHLVRRRGQEARLRCSPMKGHSHVYWYRQLPEEGLKFMVYLQKENIIDESGMPKERFSAEFPKEGPSILRIQQVVRGDSAAYFCASSPAWISDTQYFGPGTRLTVL.

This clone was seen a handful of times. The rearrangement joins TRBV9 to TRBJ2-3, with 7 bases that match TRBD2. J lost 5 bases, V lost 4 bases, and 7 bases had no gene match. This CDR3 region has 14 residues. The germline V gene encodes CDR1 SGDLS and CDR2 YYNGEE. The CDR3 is CASSSWTRGDTQYF. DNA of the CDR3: TGTGCCAGCAGCTCCTGGACTAGAGGAGATACGCAGTATTTT.

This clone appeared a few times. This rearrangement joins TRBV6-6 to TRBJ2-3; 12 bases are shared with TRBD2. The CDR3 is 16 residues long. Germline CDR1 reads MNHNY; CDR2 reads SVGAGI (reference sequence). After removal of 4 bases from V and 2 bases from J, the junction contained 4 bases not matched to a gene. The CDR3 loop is CASSFRTSGATDTQYF. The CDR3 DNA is TGTGCCAGCAGTTTCCGGACTAGCGGGGCCACAGATACGCAGTATTTT.

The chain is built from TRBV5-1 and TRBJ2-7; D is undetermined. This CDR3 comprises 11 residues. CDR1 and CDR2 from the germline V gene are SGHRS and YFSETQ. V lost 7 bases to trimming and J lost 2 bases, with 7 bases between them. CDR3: CASSDAYEQYF. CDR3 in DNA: TGCGCCAGCTCCGACGCCTACGAGCAGTACTTC.

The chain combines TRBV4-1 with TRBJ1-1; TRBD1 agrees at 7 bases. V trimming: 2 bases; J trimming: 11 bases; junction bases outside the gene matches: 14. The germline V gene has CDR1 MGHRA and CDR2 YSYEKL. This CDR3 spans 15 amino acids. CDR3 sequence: CASSQLRTGLFGAFF. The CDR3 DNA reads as TGCGCCAGCAGCCAACTAAGGACAGGCCTTTTTGGGGCTTTCTTT.

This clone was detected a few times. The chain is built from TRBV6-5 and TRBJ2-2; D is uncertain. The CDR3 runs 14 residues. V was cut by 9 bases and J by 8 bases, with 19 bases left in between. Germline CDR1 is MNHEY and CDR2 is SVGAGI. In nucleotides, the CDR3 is TGTGCCAGTTTCCCAGCCTTACAACCAGGGGAGCTGTTTTTT. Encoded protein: CASFPALQPGELFF.

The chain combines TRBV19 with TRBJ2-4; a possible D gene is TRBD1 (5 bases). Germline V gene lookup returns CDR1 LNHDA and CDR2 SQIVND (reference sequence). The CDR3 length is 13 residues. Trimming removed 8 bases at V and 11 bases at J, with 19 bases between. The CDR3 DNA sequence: TGTGCCAGTTCCCCAGGGTACCAAATCGTTCAGTACTTC. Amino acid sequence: CASSPGYQIVQYF.

CDR3 DNA: TGTGCCAGCACCCACACCGACCTAGATAGGTACGAGCAGTACTTC. Translation gives CASTHTDLDRYEQYF. This sequence joins TRBV11-3 and TRBJ2-7; D ambiguous. V lost 7 bases, J lost 4 bases, and 20 bases lay in between. CDR1 and CDR2 (germline): SGHNT, YENEEA. The CDR3 has 15 residues.

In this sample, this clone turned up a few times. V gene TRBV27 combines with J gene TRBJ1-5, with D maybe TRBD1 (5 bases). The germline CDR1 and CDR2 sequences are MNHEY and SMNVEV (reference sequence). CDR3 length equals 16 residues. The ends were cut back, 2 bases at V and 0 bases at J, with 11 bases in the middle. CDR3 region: CASSLDGGGSNQPQHF. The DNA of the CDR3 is TGTGCCAGCAGTTTAGACGGGGGGGGTAGCAATCAGCCCCAGCATTTT.

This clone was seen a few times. CDR3 bases: TGTGCCAGCAGCCGATTACAGGGGGACACTGAAGCTTTCTTT. Protein: CASSRLQGDTEAFF. V is TRBV4-2 and J is TRBJ1-1; the match to TRBD1 covers 8 bases. The V gene end was trimmed by 4 bases and the J gene end by 3 bases; junction bases not matched to a gene: 4. The CDR3 contains 14 residues. Per germline, CDR1 LGHNA and CDR2 YNFKEQ.

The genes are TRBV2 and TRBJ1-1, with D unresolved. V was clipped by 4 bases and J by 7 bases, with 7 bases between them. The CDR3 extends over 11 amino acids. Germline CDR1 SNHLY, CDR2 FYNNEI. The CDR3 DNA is TGTGCCAGCAGTGTCTCAAGTGAAGCTTTCTTT. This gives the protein CASSVSSEAFF.

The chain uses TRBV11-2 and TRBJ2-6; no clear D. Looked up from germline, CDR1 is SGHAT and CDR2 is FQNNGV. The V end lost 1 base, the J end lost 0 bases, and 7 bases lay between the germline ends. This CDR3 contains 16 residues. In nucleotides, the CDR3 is TGTGCCAGCAGCTTAGGTCCGTTCTCTGGGGCCAACGTCCTGACTTTC. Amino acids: CASSLGPFSGANVLTF.

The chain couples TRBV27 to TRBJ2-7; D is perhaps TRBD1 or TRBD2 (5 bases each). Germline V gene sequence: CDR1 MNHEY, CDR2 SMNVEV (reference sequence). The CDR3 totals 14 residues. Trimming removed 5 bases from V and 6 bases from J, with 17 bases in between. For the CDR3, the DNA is TGTGCCAGCAGTCCCGGACTGCCCGGGGCCGAGCAGTACTTC. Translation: CASSPGLPGAEQYF.

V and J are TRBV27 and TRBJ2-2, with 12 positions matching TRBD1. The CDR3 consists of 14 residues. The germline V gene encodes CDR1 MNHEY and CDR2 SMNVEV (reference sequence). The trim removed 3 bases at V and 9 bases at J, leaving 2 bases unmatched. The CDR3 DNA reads TGTGCCAGCAGTTTCGGGACAGGGGGCCGGGAGCTGTTTTTT. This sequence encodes CASSFGTGGRELFF.

The CDR3 loop is CASSFTNRISTYGYTF. For the CDR3, the DNA is TGTGCCAGCAGTTTCACAAACAGGATCTCGACATATGGCTACACCTTC. The rearrangement joins TRBV28 to TRBJ1-2, with a weak D call TRBD1 (5 bases). Germline CDR1 is MDHEN and CDR2 is SYDVKM. The CDR3 extends over 16 amino acids. Trimming took 3 bases from V and 5 from J, leaving 19 bases between them.

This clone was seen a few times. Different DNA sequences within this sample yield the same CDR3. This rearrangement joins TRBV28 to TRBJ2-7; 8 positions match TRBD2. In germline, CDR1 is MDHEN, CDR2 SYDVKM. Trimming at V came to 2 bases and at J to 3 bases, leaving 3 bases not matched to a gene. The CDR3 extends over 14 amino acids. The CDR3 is CASSLTSGGYEQYF. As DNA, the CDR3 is TGTGCCAGCAGTTTAACTAGCGGAGGCTACGAGCAGTACTTC.

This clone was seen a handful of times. This CDR3 is CASSPDRVLINEQFF. The CDR3 DNA sequence: TGCGCCAGCAGCCCAGACAGGGTTCTGATTAATGAGCAGTTCTTC. The J gene is TRBJ2-1, the V gene TRBV5-1; 7 bases line up with TRBD1. This CDR3 has 15 amino acids. The ends lost 4 bases at V and 7 bases at J; junction bases unmatched: 11. Germline CDR1 is SGHRS and CDR2 is YFSETQ.

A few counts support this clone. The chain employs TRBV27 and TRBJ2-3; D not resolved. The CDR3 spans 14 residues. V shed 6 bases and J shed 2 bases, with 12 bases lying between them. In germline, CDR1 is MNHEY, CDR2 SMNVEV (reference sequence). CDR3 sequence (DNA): TGTGCCAGCAGCCCCCGGTGGGACACAGATACGCAGTATTTT. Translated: CASSPRWDTDTQYF.

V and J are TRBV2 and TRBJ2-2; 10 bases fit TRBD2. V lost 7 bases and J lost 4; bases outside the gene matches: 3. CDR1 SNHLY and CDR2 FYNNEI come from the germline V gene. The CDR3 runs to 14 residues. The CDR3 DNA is TGTGCCAGCAAGCGGGAGGGCGCCACCGGGGAGCTGTTTTTT. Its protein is CASKREGATGELFF.

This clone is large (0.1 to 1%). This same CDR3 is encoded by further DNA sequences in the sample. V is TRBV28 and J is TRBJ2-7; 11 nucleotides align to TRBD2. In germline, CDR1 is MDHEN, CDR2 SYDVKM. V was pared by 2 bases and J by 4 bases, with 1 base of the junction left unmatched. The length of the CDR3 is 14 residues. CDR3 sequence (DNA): TGTGCCAGCAGTTTAACTAGCGGGAGTTACGAGCAGTACTTC. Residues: CASSLTSGSYEQYF.

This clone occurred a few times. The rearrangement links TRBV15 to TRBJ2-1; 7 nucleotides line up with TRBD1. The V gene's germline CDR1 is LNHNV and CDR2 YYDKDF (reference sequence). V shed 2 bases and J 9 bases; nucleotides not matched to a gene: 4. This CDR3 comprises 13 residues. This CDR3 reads CATSRSRGIEQFF. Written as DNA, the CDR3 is TGTGCCACCAGCAGATCCAGGGGGATTGAGCAGTTCTTC.

The CDR3 region has the DNA TGCGCCAGCAGCCAGTGGATAGGCCAGACCCCCCCCGACGAGCAGTACTTC. As protein: CASSQWIGQTPPDEQYF. J is TRBJ2-7 and V is TRBV4-1; no firm D call. CDR1 MGHRA and CDR2 YSYEKL come from the germline V gene. The germline V and J ends were trimmed by 3 bases and 5 bases, with 23 bases remaining between them. The CDR3 is made up of 17 amino acids.

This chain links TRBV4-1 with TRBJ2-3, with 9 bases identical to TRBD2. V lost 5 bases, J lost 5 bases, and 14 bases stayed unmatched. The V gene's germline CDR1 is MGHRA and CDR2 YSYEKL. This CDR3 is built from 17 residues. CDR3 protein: CASSSPLIAGVGDTQYF. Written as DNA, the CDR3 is TGCGCCAGCAGCAGCCCACTAATAGCGGGAGTCGGAGATACGCAGTATTTT.